Detailed here is one TCR beta chain. Its binding antigen is unknown. No much larger clonotype is one base removed from it; base qualities were not supplied. A MiSeq instrument was used for deep resolution sequencing, which targeted depths ranging from 1 in 1 million up to 1 in 200,000 T cells, with coverage averaging 10x for each clonotype. The immunoSEQ hsTCRB Kit was used to generate TCR beta libraries. In the source study's methods: ImmunoSEQ Data Assistant and ImmunoSEQ Analyzer were used for data analysis, and V, D and J genes were assigned according to IMGT definitions. Clonality, which ranges from 0 to 1, was calculated by subtracting the normalized Shannon entropy of productive rearrangement frequencies from one. Only overrepresented clonotypes making up at least 0.05% of the repertoire of each patient were included in the public clonotype analysis. Repertoires from roughly 13 age-matched healthy donors in immuneACCESS were used as clonality controls. The source is immuneACCESS, and TCRdb retained only in-frame sequences with V and J called. Part of the clones is not carried over; for the studies checked, unresolved V genes explain less than half of this, and the remainder is unexplained. V, J and clone size derive from that table, while D and trimming were established from the DNA sequence. The sample yields approximately 320,000 clones; roughly 71% were counted once. The biggest ten clones account for roughly 6.7% of the sample.

The CDR3 numbers 15 residues from cysteine through phenylalanine. Only CDR3 DNA is held: 45 bases, read in frame from base 1. CDR1 is given as MDHEN and CDR2 as SYDVKM, both from the germline V gene. V is cut back by 2 bases and J by 3 bases, with 2 bases in the junction unmatched. For TCR beta library preparation, about 2 micrograms of genomic DNA were isolated from cryopreserved PBMCs. Longitudinal blood samples from CLL patients receiving ibrutinib monotherapy were subjected to high-throughput TCR beta sequencing. The patients took part in an open-label, single-center phase 2 trial of ibrutinib monotherapy. These data belong to a study of cytotoxic CD8 clonotypes in ibrutinib-treated CLL listed by TCRdb under 2021. Regarding the research as a whole: The cohort had 11 relapsed/refractory and approximately 15 treatment-naive patients; fewer than 18 were IGHV unmutated. Cryopreserved peripheral blood mononuclear cells were collected before treatment, at response, and at either disease progression or sustained remission. Of the roughly 86 people in the trial, roughly 27 had longitudinal samples available. Response samples were obtained after a median of approximately twelve months of treatment, with a range of roughly 6 to 40 months. Samples averaged approximately 250,000 productive templates and tens of thousands of productive rearrangements. All remission and progressive disease samples were collected while patients were still receiving ibrutinib. Responses were partial in 24 patients and complete in 2; after median approximately 69 months follow-up, around 14 stayed in remission and 12 progressed. Overall results and qualifications from the work: Sampling times were not matched between patients in sustained remission and patients whose disease was progressing, and lymph node repertoires were not examined. At ibrutinib response clonality went up, during sustained remission it held steady, and at progression it dropped back toward baseline. Baseline clonality exceeded that of age-matched healthy donors and correlated strongly with circulating CD8+ T-cell counts. Public clonotypes were rare and either shrank or stayed stable during treatment, and the rise in clonality at ibrutinib response reflected expansion of private clonotypes.

The sequencing here drew on PBMCs, taken after 36 months of ibrutinib treatment. In this chain, TRBV28 is recombined with TRBJ2-7, and 12 junction bases match TRBD2. The TCR comes from a human donor with chronic lymphocytic leukemia. The nucleotide sequence is given as TGTGCCAGCAGTTTACGGACTAGCGGGAACTACGAGCAGTACTTC. It specifies CASSLRTSGNYEQYF.